Listed here is a single T cell receptor beta chain. Its specific antigen is unknown. No much larger clone exists at a distance of one base, and base qualities are not known. Libraries came from the immunoSEQ multiplex PCR assay. For the multiplex PCR, a mixture combining 60 forward primers for TCR Vbeta segments and 13 reverse primers for TCR Jbeta segments was used. The CDR3 region of rearranged TCR beta genes was amplified from genomic DNA with a multiplex PCR assay. The amplified TCR beta libraries were sequenced on the Illumina HiSeq System as 87-base-pair reads. For the original study's pipeline: A later analysis tallied roughly 78 million unique TCR beta chains across the 550 to 850 repertoires, and approximately 12 million of those chains were shared by two or more donors. Raw reads were error-corrected and collapsed into unique sequences with a nearest-neighbor algorithm that merged closely related sequences to remove PCR and sequencing errors. To assign V, D and J gene segments, CDR3 sequences were aligned to IMGT reference sequences. For a sequence to be retained, a match of at least six nucleotides was required to both a V gene segment and a J gene segment. Rearrangements were called productive when the CDR3 lacked stop codons and stayed in frame with V and J; all others were non-productive. Following IMGT convention, CDR3 was defined as the stretch from the second conserved V-encoded cysteine up to the conserved J-encoded phenylalanine. The earlier analysis of approximately 500 of the donors excluded sequences that lacked an unambiguous match to a single V gene segment. In an earlier analysis of a few hundred of the donors, V segments were called functional above 56.7% productive rearrangements and were called segregating when the between-donor standard deviation exceeded 5%. A statistical classification framework was developed to diagnose cytomegalovirus status using the catalog of TCR beta chain sequences. In a later analysis, TCR nucleotide sequences were compared against IMGT/GENE-DB human TR gene sequences so that V and J genes could be assigned. In a later analysis, CDR3 sequences and most-parsimonious VDJ recombination scenarios were assigned using the TCRdist pipeline. In a later analysis, every TCR beta chain was defined by the combination of its CDR3 amino acid sequence and its V-gene family, and reads without a unique V-gene family were dropped. In a later analysis, fewer than 600 highly shared, low-generation-probability nucleotide sequences were removed to address suspected cross-contamination and a sequencing artifact. A later analysis calculated a clonal expansion index for each public chain from normalized within-repertoire ranks of inferred template counts. In a later analysis, generation probabilities were computed using a VDJ recombination model fitted to out-of-frame rearrangements, and the results were checked against IGoR. Hypergeometric tests were used in a later analysis to score TCR-TCR, TCR-HLA and TCR-CMV co-occurrence, with a repertoire-size bias correction applied to the TCR pairs. False discovery rates were estimated in a later analysis by permuting HLA or CMV assignments 20 times. In a later analysis, co-occurring TCRs were grouped using DBSCAN, and TCRdist sequence similarity was added for clustering within HLA-allele-positive subsets. Co-occurrence clustering excluded repertoires with fewer than 30,000 or more than 120,000 public chains, plus five with anomalous nucleotide sharing. The table comes from immuneACCESS by way of TCRdb, which keeps in-frame sequences with V and J called. Part of the clones is missing from these tables; in studies checked, under half for an unresolved V gene and the rest for unknown reasons. V and J calls plus clone size are reproduced from that table; the DNA served to infer D and trimming. Within this sample are 170,000 or so clones, with 80% of them counted one time only. 0.5% to 0.8% of the sample lies in the top ten.

These data originate in a study of cytomegalovirus exposure and HLA in healthy donors (dated by TCRdb to the late 2010s). General notes on the study: In an earlier analysis of 450 to 750 of the donors, approximately 300 Gb of sequence data and approximately 100 million unique TCR beta sequences from about 179 million T cells were reported. Every discovery cohort repertoire had been produced on one sequencing platform. An early release covering 550 to 700 HLA-typed donors comprised 300 to 350 gigabases of sequencing data and 65 million to 100 million unique TCR sequences. The study combined high-throughput TCR immunosequencing, statistical association of individual TCRs with disease status, and machine learning to predict cytomegalovirus infection status. An earlier analysis of fewer than 700 of the donors applied high-throughput TCR beta sequencing to assess whether each TCR beta V gene segment acted as functional or pseudogenic. Typing coverage differed by locus: A, B, C, DRB1 and DQB1 were typed in roughly 620-630 donors, DQA1 in roughly 500, DPA1 in approximately 610, and DPB1 in just under 490. To study patterns of TCR occurrence, a later analysis re-analyzed previously published TCR beta repertoires from 600 to 750 donors and added high-resolution HLA genotyping. HLA typing covered class I and class II loci at four-digit resolution. The genetic ancestry cluster associated with self-reported Caucasian donors included 81% of the roughly 400 genotyped donors. Among roughly 400 genotyped donors of the cohort, an average of approximately 240,000 unique TCR beta nucleotide sequences were sequenced per donor, around a sixth of them non-productive. In a later genetic analysis, genome-wide SNP genotypes for about three fifths of the roughly 670 donors were used, and that subset was treated as a discovery cohort. Besides the first cohort of roughly 700 subjects, a separate validation cohort made up of roughly 120 different subjects was used. The study aimed to test whether signatures of past pathogen exposure could be identified by cataloging public T cell receptors. Because of strong linkage in the cohort, five DR-DQ haplotypes were treated as single units for association and clustering. Using immunosequencing, the study profiled T cell repertoires from 666 subjects and related those repertoires to cytomegalovirus serostatus. In the later analysis, no new phenotypic data were used to find candidate immune exposures; instead, reliance was placed on TCR beta sequences and their occurrence across donors. Donor age, sex, ethnicity and CMV serostatus were collected together with the repertoire data. Study-wide conclusions, independent of this receptor: A cluster of highly shared sequence variants was judged likely to represent a technical artifact of the sequencing pipeline. In a later analysis, several top co-occurrence clusters were reported to appear linked to parvovirus B19, influenza, CMV and Epstein-Barr virus. Presence/absence analyses assumed roughly uniform sequencing depth across donors, an assumption that may not hold. Correlated functional status among segregating V segments might reflect linkage disequilibrium, but an unknown experimental factor could not be ruled out. An association between a missense DCLRE1C variant and V-gene and J-gene trimming of TCR beta chains was found in a later genetic analysis and replicated in an independent cohort. In a later genetic analysis, fewer N-insertions in productive TCRs were reported among donors in an Asian-associated ancestry cluster than the roughly 640-donor mean. Strong co-occurrence of HLA alleles, especially DR and DQ, made assigning TCR associations to individual alleles difficult. Because some donors lacked HLA typing at each locus, the association tests relied only on the typed subset. Most TCR sequences were seen in very few donors, while some public TCRs were found in many individuals. Immune exposure information for the cohort was limited to CMV serostatus. In a later analysis, TCR association rates were found to vary across HLA loci, with the most associated TCRs seen for DRB1 alleles and the fewest for HLA-C alleles. The 87-base-pair reads could not distinguish some IMGT-functional V segments, including TRBV6-2 and TRBV6-3, so those segments were excluded. In vitro tests confirmed that a few of the cytomegalovirus-associated TCR beta chains recognize cytomegalovirus antigens. Compared with equally common non-associated chains, HLA-associated TCR beta chains in a later analysis were more clonally expanded and had lower generation probabilities. In the study, approximately 160 TCR beta chains were listed as associated with cytomegalovirus. An earlier analysis of roughly 570 of the donors showed that most TCR beta V segments appeared in productive rearrangements either about 87% or about 30% of the time, which broadly matched IMGT annotations. According to the authors, the approach could potentially be generalized to other disease states and immunological phenotypes. Most CMV-associated TCR beta chains appeared to be HLA-restricted in a later analysis, and the HLA associations seemed to be driven largely by CMV exposure. The cohort was sequenced for TCR beta chains only, and without alpha or paired-chain data the features that could be detected were limited. Because counts were too low, about 15 rarely observed V segments, including chromosome 9 orphons, were left out of the earlier analysis of 587 of the donors. A further reported finding was that TCR beta sequences accurately predicted the HLA-A and HLA-B alleles for most subjects in the first cohort. Cytomegalovirus status was reported to be diagnosed by the classifier with high specificity and sensitivity in both the original and validation cohorts. A later analysis associated about 18,000 TCR beta sequences with specific HLA alleles at a false discovery rate of 0.05.

Relative to germline, V is 1 base shorter and J is 6 bases shorter, with 12 bases between their ends. Including cysteine and phenylalanine, the CDR3 has 14 amino acids. Of the read, only the CDR3 DNA is kept; its 42 bases are in frame from base 1. Reading the germline V gene gives CDR1 SGHRS and CDR2 YFSETQ. The cohort consisted of 600 or so healthy bone marrow donors. All cohort members were sampled while nominally healthy, although unrecorded immune exposures were likely present. The donor was CMV seronegative and belonged to the group of 352 seronegative cohort members. A peripheral blood sample was collected from each donor, and TCR beta sequencing was performed on peripheral blood mononuclear cells. Genomic DNA extraction from the blood cell samples was performed with the Qiagen DNeasy Blood Extraction Kit.

This clonotype originated in a boy aged 10-17 years in good health and CMV-seronegative. Source material: PBMCs. Recombination linked TRBV5-1 to TRBJ2-3; TRBD1 might be the D gene, on 6 matching bases. CDR3 reads: CASSLLQGMDTQYF. The DNA sequence follows: TGCGCCAGCAGCTTGTTACAGGGTATGGATACGCAGTATTTT.